This T cell receptor beta chain was profiled in a study of cytomegalovirus exposure and HLA in healthy donors. Study conclusions and caveats: Among TCR beta chains of equal frequency, HLA-associated ones were more clonally expanded in a later analysis. Another analysis was done later, and it associated 16,951 TCR beta sequences with HLA alleles at 0.05 false discovery rate. Productive status was seen about 90% or about 30% of the time for most TCR beta V segments in an earlier analysis.

Donors had nominal health at sampling but likely had unrecorded immune exposures. V gave up 0 bases and J gave up 6 bases, with 9 bases separating them. This CDR3 spans 14 amino acids. Germline CDR1 reads SGHDT; CDR2 reads YYEEEE. The table lists this clone with a count of one. What it binds is not known. 60 Vbeta and 13 Jbeta primers were used in PCR. The protocol was immunoSEQ multiplex PCR, while the TCRdb copy is restricted to in-frame clones and leaves out a portion. Here the sample spans about 240,000 clones, 70% to 90% being singletons. V usage is TRBV5-6 and J usage is TRBJ2-2; D possibly corresponds to TRBD2 (5 bases). The source of this sequence is a woman aged 55-69 years in good health and CMV-seropositive. Sequencing input: PBMCs. CDR3 sequence: CASSLVRAAGELFF. In DNA form, the CDR3 reads TGTGCCAGCAGCTTGGTGAGGGCGGCCGGGGAGCTGTTTTTT. Together with reference TRBV5-6 and TRBJ2-2, the CDR3 gives the full variable domain: DAGVTQSPTHLIKTRGQQVTLRCSPKSGHDTVSWYQQALGQGPQFIFQYYEEEERQRGNFPDRFSGHQFPNYSSELNVNALLLGDSALYLCASSLVRAAGELFFGEGSRLTVL.